Listed below are T cell receptor beta chains from one sample, sequenced in a study of identical twins. TCRdb ran MiXCR on the 5' RACE reads and lists one entry per CDR3 protein. Among 400,000 to 550,000 distinct CDR3 sequences listed, roughly a fifth were seen once. These data were also reused for a study on T cells expressing NK-cell markers.

Sequencing was carried out using CD4+ T cells sorted from blood. These receptors came from a woman younger than 35 in good health. The CDR3 runs from the conserved cysteine through the conserved F or W. Fields, in order: V gene, clone size, D gene, J gene, CDR3 protein, CDR3 DNA. A D gene is named only where the DNA matches it firmly. The listing skips clone size in some rows; elsewhere it reads once, few, many or a size class.

v_gene: TRBV6-1
abundance: -
d_gene: -
j_gene: TRBJ1-6
CDR3aa: CASSEARGAPLHF
CDR3nt: TGTGCCAGCAGTGAAGCTAGGGGAGCACCCCTCCACTTT

v_gene: TRBV19
abundance: -
d_gene: -
j_gene: TRBJ2-7
CDR3aa: CASRDWDGPYEQYF
CDR3nt: TGTGCCAGTAGGGATTGGGACGGACCCTACGAGCAGTACTTC

v_gene: TRBV20-1
abundance: few
d_gene: -
j_gene: TRBJ2-7
CDR3aa: CSARGRARSYYEQYF
CDR3nt: TGCAGTGCTCGGGGCCGGGCCAGAAGTTACTACGAGCAGTACTTC

v_gene: TRBV3-1
abundance: once
d_gene: TRBD2
j_gene: TRBJ2-1
CDR3aa: CASSARTSGSLGNEQFF
CDR3nt: TGTGCCAGCAGCGCCCGGACTAGCGGGAGTTTAGGGAATGAGCAGTTCTTC

v_gene: TRBV5-1
abundance: -
d_gene: -
j_gene: TRBJ2-1
CDR3aa: CASRVGGTYNEQFF
CDR3nt: TGCGCCAGCAGGGTCGGCGGGACCTACAATGAGCAGTTCTTC

v_gene: TRBV7-9
abundance: few
d_gene: -
j_gene: TRBJ1-6
CDR3aa: CASSLWQRNSPLHF
CDR3nt: TGTGCCAGCAGCTTATGGCAGCGTAATTCACCCCTCCACTTT

v_gene: TRBV4-3
abundance: -
d_gene: TRBD2
j_gene: TRBJ2-1
CDR3aa: CASSQDPTSGYNEQFF
CDR3nt: TGCGCCAGCAGCCAAGATCCGACTAGCGGATACAATGAGCAGTTCTTC

v_gene: TRBV12-3/TRBV12-4
abundance: -
d_gene: -
j_gene: TRBJ1-1
CDR3aa: CASSLEFGQVGPPRKAFF
CDR3nt: TGTGCCAGCAGTTTAGAATTTGGGCAGGTCGGTCCACCCCGAAAAGCTTTCTTT

v_gene: TRBV2
abundance: -
d_gene: -
j_gene: TRBJ2-7
CDR3aa: CASRGARYEQYF
CDR3nt: TGTGCCAGCAGGGGAGCCCGCTACGAGCAGTACTTC

v_gene: TRBV10-3
abundance: few
d_gene: -
j_gene: TRBJ2-3
CDR3aa: CAIKEGSTDTQYF
CDR3nt: TGTGCCATCAAGGAGGGGAGCACAGATACGCAGTATTTT

v_gene: TRBV11-2
abundance: few
d_gene: -
j_gene: TRBJ2-1
CDR3aa: CASSLGEQFF
CDR3nt: TGTGCCAGCAGCTTAGGCGAGCAGTTCTTC

v_gene: TRBV13
abundance: -
d_gene: TRBD2
j_gene: TRBJ2-5
CDR3aa: CASSPGLAGVSEETQYF
CDR3nt: TGTGCCAGCAGCCCGGGACTAGCGGGGGTTTCGGAGGAGACCCAGTACTTC

v_gene: TRBV6-2/TRBV6-3
abundance: -
d_gene: -
j_gene: TRBJ2-4
CDR3aa: CASTQGGLNIQYF
CDR3nt: TGTGCCAGCACCCAAGGGGGGTTAAACATTCAGTACTTC

v_gene: TRBV11-2
abundance: -
d_gene: -
j_gene: TRBJ2-7
CDR3aa: CASSSTGHVSYEQYF
CDR3nt: TGTGCCAGCAGCTCCACAGGTCACGTCTCCTACGAGCAGTACTTC

v_gene: TRBV5-6
abundance: many
d_gene: -
j_gene: TRBJ2-1
CDR3aa: CASSSFNEQFF
CDR3nt: TGTGCCAGCAGCTCCTTCAATGAGCAGTTCTTC

v_gene: TRBV9
abundance: many
d_gene: -
j_gene: TRBJ2-3
CDR3aa: CASSVDLANTDTQYF
CDR3nt: TGTGCCAGCAGCGTAGATCTAGCGAACACAGATACGCAGTATTTT

v_gene: TRBV4-1
abundance: -
d_gene: -
j_gene: TRBJ2-3
CDR3aa: CASSRLDLGLSTDTQYF
CDR3nt: TGCGCCAGCAGCCGGTTGGACTTGGGTCTTAGCACAGATACGCAGTATTTT

v_gene: TRBV6-1
abundance: few
d_gene: -
j_gene: TRBJ2-7
CDR3aa: CASRARSGNYEQYF
CDR3nt: TGTGCCAGCAGGGCTCGTAGCGGAAACTACGAGCAGTACTTC

v_gene: TRBV19
abundance: -
d_gene: -
j_gene: TRBJ2-7
CDR3aa: CASSIGRGPTYEQYF
CDR3nt: TGTGCCAGTAGTATAGGGCGGGGACCAACCTACGAGCAGTACTTC

v_gene: TRBV15
abundance: few
d_gene: -
j_gene: TRBJ1-1
CDR3aa: CATSYGSAGNTEAFF
CDR3nt: TGTGCCACCAGCTACGGCTCTGCGGGGAACACTGAAGCTTTCTTT

v_gene: TRBV15
abundance: -
d_gene: -
j_gene: TRBJ1-6
CDR3aa: CATSRDRGDNSPLHF
CDR3nt: TGTGCCACCAGCAGAGATCGGGGGGATAATTCACCCCTCCACTTT

v_gene: TRBV7-2
abundance: -
d_gene: -
j_gene: TRBJ2-1
CDR3aa: CASSLGTNRWDEQFF
CDR3nt: TGTGCCAGCAGCTTAGGGACTAATCGGTGGGATGAGCAGTTCTTC

v_gene: TRBV9
abundance: -
d_gene: TRBD1
j_gene: TRBJ2-5
CDR3aa: CASSVATGGKYQETQYF
CDR3nt: TGTGCCAGCAGCGTAGCTACAGGGGGGAAGTACCAAGAGACCCAGTACTTC

v_gene: TRBV20-1
abundance: -
d_gene: -
j_gene: TRBJ2-3
CDR3aa: CSGGRPDTQYF
CDR3nt: TGCAGTGGTGGACGCCCAGATACGCAGTATTTT

v_gene: TRBV20-1
abundance: few
d_gene: -
j_gene: TRBJ2-7
CDR3aa: CSALIPSYEQYF
CDR3nt: TGCAGTGCTCTAATCCCGTCCTACGAGCAGTACTTC

v_gene: TRBV20-1
abundance: -
d_gene: -
j_gene: TRBJ2-7
CDR3aa: CSAIRGPRWGPYEQYF
CDR3nt: TGCAGTGCTATAAGAGGCCCGAGATGGGGTCCCTACGAGCAGTACTTC

v_gene: TRBV18
abundance: -
d_gene: TRBD2
j_gene: TRBJ2-1
CDR3aa: CASSPATSGFHNEQFF
CDR3nt: TGTGCCAGCTCACCAGCTACTAGCGGGTTCCACAATGAGCAGTTCTTC

v_gene: TRBV18
abundance: -
d_gene: -
j_gene: TRBJ2-3
CDR3aa: CASSPASGADTQYF
CDR3nt: TGTGCCAGCTCCCCCGCCTCCGGGGCAGATACGCAGTATTTT

v_gene: TRBV12-3/TRBV12-4
abundance: few
d_gene: -
j_gene: TRBJ1-1
CDR3aa: CASSLYRVLNTEAFF
CDR3nt: TGTGCCAGCAGTTTATACAGGGTATTGAACACTGAAGCTTTCTTT

v_gene: TRBV7-2
abundance: few
d_gene: -
j_gene: TRBJ2-7
CDR3aa: CASSPAKVTGYSYEQYF
CDR3nt: TGTGCCAGCAGCCCCGCCAAGGTTACAGGATACTCCTACGAGCAGTACTTC

v_gene: TRBV20-1
abundance: -
d_gene: -
j_gene: TRBJ1-2
CDR3aa: CSARGSEGYTF
CDR3nt: TGCAGTGCTAGAGGGAGTGAAGGCTACACCTTC

v_gene: TRBV12-3/TRBV12-4
abundance: few
d_gene: -
j_gene: TRBJ1-1
CDR3aa: CASSLYPKEAFF
CDR3nt: TGTGCCAGCAGTTTATACCCGAAGGAAGCTTTCTTT

v_gene: TRBV20-1
abundance: -
d_gene: -
j_gene: TRBJ2-1
CDR3aa: CSARISEQFF
CDR3nt: TGCAGTGCTAGAATCAGTGAGCAGTTCTTC

v_gene: TRBV20-1
abundance: -
d_gene: -
j_gene: TRBJ1-2
CDR3aa: CSAIKGDYGYTF
CDR3nt: TGCAGTGCTATAAAAGGGGACTATGGCTACACCTTC

v_gene: TRBV20-1
abundance: few
d_gene: TRBD2
j_gene: TRBJ2-3
CDR3aa: CSARGVLAGADTQYF
CDR3nt: TGCAGTGCCCGAGGGGTACTAGCGGGGGCCGATACGCAGTATTTT

v_gene: TRBV20-1
abundance: -
d_gene: TRBD1
j_gene: TRBJ2-5
CDR3aa: CSAEDRGQETQYF
CDR3nt: TGCAGTGCGGAAGACAGGGGTCAAGAGACCCAGTACTTC

v_gene: TRBV7-2
abundance: few
d_gene: TRBD2
j_gene: TRBJ2-1
CDR3aa: CASSLIPGTSDGREQFF
CDR3nt: TGTGCCAGCAGCTTAATTCCCGGGACTAGCGACGGGCGTGAGCAGTTCTTC

v_gene: TRBV7-2
abundance: -
d_gene: -
j_gene: TRBJ1-1
CDR3aa: CASSFRNLNTEAFF
CDR3nt: TGTGCCAGCAGCTTCAGGAACCTGAACACTGAAGCTTTCTTT

v_gene: TRBV15
abundance: few
d_gene: -
j_gene: TRBJ2-1
CDR3aa: CATSSRQVISNEQFF
CDR3nt: TGTGCCACCAGCAGCCGACAGGTCATCTCCAATGAGCAGTTCTTC

v_gene: TRBV12-3/TRBV12-4
abundance: -
d_gene: -
j_gene: TRBJ1-1
CDR3aa: CASTQGEGGIFF
CDR3nt: TGTGCCAGCACCCAAGGGGAAGGCGGGATTTTCTTT

v_gene: TRBV19
abundance: -
d_gene: -
j_gene: TRBJ1-5
CDR3aa: CASSTPIRSANSYQPQHF
CDR3nt: TGTGCCAGTAGCACGCCCATCAGGTCGGCGAATTCTTATCAGCCCCAGCATTTT

v_gene: TRBV24-1
abundance: few
d_gene: -
j_gene: TRBJ1-5
CDR3aa: CATSDRNTGKSNQPQHF
CDR3nt: TGTGCCACCAGTGACCGCAACACGGGAAAGTCTAATCAGCCCCAGCATTTT

v_gene: TRBV7-9
abundance: -
d_gene: -
j_gene: TRBJ1-4
CDR3aa: CASSFLGLNGKLFF
CDR3nt: TGTGCCAGCAGCTTCCTAGGGCTGAACGGAAAACTGTTTTTT

v_gene: TRBV11-3
abundance: -
d_gene: -
j_gene: TRBJ2-7
CDR3aa: CASTSGRYNEQYF
CDR3nt: TGTGCCAGCACCTCGGGGAGGTATAACGAGCAGTACTTC

v_gene: TRBV11-3
abundance: few
d_gene: -
j_gene: TRBJ1-1
CDR3aa: CASSLGGWRENTEAFF
CDR3nt: TGTGCCAGCAGCTTAGGAGGCTGGAGGGAGAACACTGAAGCTTTCTTT

v_gene: TRBV6-1
abundance: few
d_gene: -
j_gene: TRBJ1-2
CDR3aa: CASSGTALSGYTF
CDR3nt: TGTGCCAGCAGTGGGACAGCCCTCTCGGGCTACACCTTC

v_gene: TRBV7-6
abundance: -
d_gene: TRBD1
j_gene: TRBJ2-5
CDR3aa: CASGLDRPVETQYF
CDR3nt: TGTGCCAGCGGATTGGACAGGCCAGTAGAGACCCAGTACTTC

v_gene: TRBV5-1
abundance: -
d_gene: -
j_gene: TRBJ2-1
CDR3aa: CASRNAYNEQFF
CDR3nt: TGCGCCAGCAGGAACGCGTACAATGAGCAGTTCTTC

v_gene: TRBV5-1
abundance: few
d_gene: -
j_gene: TRBJ2-3
CDR3aa: CASSWRLNGDTQYF
CDR3nt: TGCGCCAGCAGCTGGCGACTAAATGGAGATACGCAGTATTTT

v_gene: TRBV12-3/TRBV12-4
abundance: -
d_gene: -
j_gene: TRBJ1-5
CDR3aa: CASRMGDQPQHF
CDR3nt: TGTGCCAGCAGGATGGGGGATCAGCCCCAGCATTTT